This TCR beta chain was captured by sequencing in a study of cytomegalovirus exposure and HLA in healthy donors. Study at large: Out of 150 million to 200 million T cells, an earlier analysis found about 120 million unique TCR beta sequences in total. Whole-study findings and limits: Presence/absence results assume similar sequencing depth per donor, which may not hold. In a later analysis, a missense DCLRE1C variant was linked to TCR beta V- and J-gene trimming. Later analysis identified several of the most significant clusters that appeared linked to common viral pathogens.

A multiplex PCR was run with 60 Vbeta primers and 13 Jbeta primers. The protocol was immunoSEQ multiplex PCR, while the TCRdb copy is restricted to in-frame clones and leaves out a portion. The sample includes some 110,000 clones, around 77% of them seen just once. As regards this clone: The antigen remains undetermined.

This TCR came from a man aged 45-65 years in good health and CMV-seropositive. Sequenced sample: PBMCs.

The CDR3 nucleotides read TGTGCCAGCAGTGTATCGGGGGTTGGCTACGAGCAGTACTTC. Translation gives CASSVSGVGYEQYF. The J gene is TRBJ2-7, the V gene TRBV2; TRBD2 might be the D (6 bases). This CDR3 is built from 14 residues. The germline V gene encodes CDR1 SNHLY and CDR2 FYNNEI. Between the trimmed V and J ends, which lost 4 bases and 3 bases, there was a span of 13 bases.